The 8 T cell receptor beta chains given below trace back to one sample, sequenced in a study of sequential checkpoint blockade in melanoma. Regarding treatment: randomized to nivolumab then ipilimumab (arm A) or the reverse (arm B). Method: immunoSEQ multiplex PCR; TCRdb's copy keeps in-frame clones and lacks some. The table lists about 18,000 clones, 26% of them singletons. Sequences were derived from tumor tissue (inferred from file names), sampled from a patient given nivolumab and ipilimumab in sequence. These receptors all stem from a human donor with melanoma.

This sequence joins TRBV6-8 and TRBJ1-5, with D possibly being TRBD1 (5 bases). This CDR3 region has 15 residues. Looked up from germline, CDR1 is MNHGY and CDR2 is SAAAGT. Trimming removed 5 bases from V and 2 bases from J, with 13 bases in between. The CDR3: CASSPRSGGNQPQHF. Written as DNA, the CDR3 is TGTGCCAGCAGTCCGCGGTCGGGGGGCAATCAGCCCCAGCATTTT.

This clone was observed at least ten times. One end of the junction fails to match germline, which may point to a read error. The chain links TRBV11-3 to TRBJ1-2; no definite D call. Germline V gene sequence: CDR1 SGHNT, CDR2 YENEEA. The CDR3 loop spans 16 amino acids. The CDR3 spells CARSLETAPPFDGYTF. As DNA, the CDR3 is TGTGCCAGAAGCTTAGAGACCGCCCCGCCATTCGATGGCTACACCTTC. Using reference TRBV11-3 and TRBJ1-2 for the parts outside the CDR3, the full variable domain is EAGVVQSPRYKIIEKKQPVAFWCNPISGHNTLYWYLQNLGQGPELLIRYENEEAVDDSQLPKDRFSAERLKGVDSTLKIQPAELGDSAVYLCARSLETAPPFDGYTFGSGTRLTVV.

This clone was counted a few times. This chain uses TRBV6-8 with TRBJ2-7; 8 bases line up with TRBD2. Trimming removed 5 bases from V and 2 bases from J; junction bases left unmatched: 14. The CDR3 runs to 17 residues. Germline V gene lookup returns CDR1 MNHGY and CDR2 SAAAGT. In DNA, the CDR3 is TGTGCCAGCAGTCGACATACTTCGGGAGGGCGGCCCTACGAGCAGTACTTC. Translated, it gives CASSRHTSGGRPYEQYF.

A note on this clone: Its ends do not fully match the called genes, so a read error is possible. The CDR3 sequence is CASSDSQGADTQYF. CDR3 bases: TGTGCCAGCAGTGACTCACAGGGGGCAGATACGCAGTATTTT. V is TRBV6-8 and J is TRBJ2-3; 8 bases are a match to TRBD1. From germline, CDR1 is MNHGY and CDR2 SAAAGT. The CDR3 is 14 amino acids.

For this clone: The junction does not match germline at one end; this may be a read error. The genes are TRBV15 and TRBJ1-2; D is ambiguous. The CDR3 has 15 residues. Germline assignment: CDR1 LNHNV and CDR2 YYDKDF (reference sequence). CDR3 bases: TGTGCCACCAGCCGAGACTCGGATGCCGCCTATGGCTACACCTTC. Translated: CATSRDSDAAYGYTF.

The chain combines TRBV11-3 with TRBJ2-1; 8 positions match TRBD1. After removal of 5 bases from V and 7 bases from J, the junction contained 7 bases not matched to a gene. Germline CDR1 and CDR2: SGHNT and YENEEA. The CDR3 totals 14 residues. The CDR3 protein is CASSLGQGRNEQFF. As DNA, the CDR3 is TGTGCCAGCAGCCTCGGACAGGGTAGGAATGAGCAGTTCTTC. The variable domain in full, with the rest retrieved from reference TRBV11-3 and TRBJ2-1, is EAGVVQSPRYKIIEKKQPVAFWCNPISGHNTLYWYLQNLGQGPELLIRYENEEAVDDSQLPKDRFSAERLKGVDSTLKIQPAELGDSAVYLCASSLGQGRNEQFFGPGTRLTVL.

V is TRBV29-1 and J is TRBJ2-3; 12 positions agree with TRBD1. The CDR3 sequence is 14 residues long. Germline CDR1 is SQVTM and CDR2 is ANQGSEA. J was trimmed by 6 bases and V by 7 bases; bases with no gene match: 8. The CDR3: CSGRSGTGGDTQYF. For the CDR3, the DNA is TGCAGCGGGAGGTCCGGGACAGGGGGCGATACGCAGTATTTT.

This clone was seen a handful of times. The chain couples TRBV5-1 to TRBJ2-2; 9 nucleotides agree with TRBD1. Germline CDR1 is SGHRS and CDR2 is YFSETQ. Germline trimming cut 4 bases from V and 7 bases from J; bases unmatched to any gene: 8. CDR3 length: 15 residues. The DNA of the CDR3 is TGCGCCAGCAGCCGGGGACAGGGCGGGATCGGGGAGCTGTTTTTT. Residues: CASSRGQGGIGELFF.